Below are 8 T cell receptor beta chains sequenced from a single sample in a study of graft-versus-host responses after intestinal transplantation. Only in-frame clones appear in the TCRdb table, and some are missing; sequencing was by immunoSEQ multiplex PCR. The sample includes under 150,000 clones, approximately 92% seen only once; the top ten take around 0.15%. Antigens of these TCRs are unknown. The material was unstimulated CD4+ T cells sorted from spleen or lymph node cells, obtained before intestinal transplant. These receptors originate from a human donor who received an intestinal transplant.

In this sample, this clone turned up once. V usage is TRBV6-5 and J usage is TRBJ1-5; D is undetermined. Germline V CDR1 and CDR2: MNHEY, SVGAGI. V shed 6 bases and J shed 3 bases, with 12 bases lying between them. The CDR3 sequence is 14 residues long. Here the CDR3 DNA reads TGTGCCAGCAGCCAGAAGAAGACCAATCAGCCCCAGCATTTT. This sequence encodes CASSQKKTNQPQHF.

This sequence joins TRBV25-1 and TRBJ2-2; D is ambiguous. The CDR3 loop spans 14 amino acids. V was cut by 4 bases and J by 6 bases, with 12 bases left in between. Germline V gene data show CDR1 as MGHDK and CDR2 as SYGVNS. The CDR3 protein is CASSGGVRAGELFF. The CDR3 DNA sequence: TGTGCCAGCAGTGGTGGGGTAAGAGCCGGGGAGCTGTTTTTT.

V usage is TRBV21-1 and J usage is TRBJ2-2; the table's D gene call, TRBD2, was not cross checked with the DNA. TRBV21-1 is termed a pseudogene. The CDR3 totals 17 residues. The CDR3 region has the DNA TGTGCCAGCTGCCGACTAGCGGGGGTTTCGAACACCGGGGAGCTGTTTTTT. Protein: CASCRLAGVSNTGELFF.

The rearrangement links TRBV5-1 to TRBJ2-2; D unresolved. The CDR3 is 15 amino acids. V lost 7 bases to trimming and J lost 6 bases, with 19 bases between them. The germline V gene has CDR1 SGHRS and CDR2 YFSETQ. CDR3 amino acids: CASWTDYLYPGELFF. The CDR3 bases are TGCGCCAGCTGGACGGATTACCTTTACCCCGGGGAGCTGTTTTTT.

This clone appeared a single time. The V gene is TRBV10-1, the J gene TRBJ1-3; 7 bases fit TRBD1. The V gene's germline CDR1 is WNHNN and CDR2 SYGVQD (reference sequence). There are 14 residues in the CDR3. The trim removed 4 bases at V and 2 bases at J, leaving 2 bases unmatched. The CDR3 DNA sequence: TGCGCCAGCAGTGCGGGACAGACTGGAAACACCATATATTTT. It is translated as CASSAGQTGNTIYF.

As DNA, the CDR3 is TGTGCCAGCAGTGAAAAGGCGTTACAGCGGGGGATCACAGATACGCAGTATTTT. Protein sequence: CASSEKALQRGITDTQYF. This chain joins TRBV6-1 and TRBJ2-3, with TRBD2 matching over 8 bases. The CDR3 extends over 18 amino acids. CDR1 is MNHNS, CDR2 SASEGT, per germline. Unmatched junction bases numbered 12, after V lost 2 bases and J lost 2 bases.

The genes are TRBV5-1 and TRBJ2-3; a weak D match, TRBD1 (6 bases). From germline, CDR1 is SGHRS and CDR2 YFSETQ. V lost 2 bases, J lost 0 bases, and 10 bases lay in between. The CDR3 has 15 amino acids. This chain's CDR3 is CASSFRDTSTDTQYF. The CDR3 DNA reads as TGCGCCAGCAGCTTCCGGGACACTAGCACAGATACGCAGTATTTT.

CDR3 in DNA: TGTGCCAGCAGCTTGCTATCTAGCGGGGACAATGAGCAGTTCTTC. Its translation is CASSLLSSGDNEQFF. This sequence joins TRBV5-6 and TRBJ2-1, with 9 nucleotides matching TRBD2. This CDR3 spans 15 amino acids. Germline-derived CDR1 and CDR2 are SGHDT and YYEEEE. The V gene end was trimmed by 1 base and the J gene end by 5 bases; junction bases not matched to a gene: 4.